What follows is one T cell receptor beta chain and its context. The CDR3 sequence is 13 residues long. Germline V gene data show CDR1 as GTSNPN and CDR2 as SVGIG (reference sequence). V was shortened by 4 bases and J by 1 base, with 10 bases between the two germline ends. This sample is part of a study of cytomegalovirus exposure and HLA in healthy donors. PCR primers comprised 60 Vbeta and 13 Jbeta primers. Sequencing was performed with immunoSEQ multiplex PCR; in TCRdb, only in-frame clones are kept and a portion is missing. The data show about 170,000 clones, with more than 70% seen just once and over 1.2% held by the top ten.

This sequence joins TRBV30 and TRBJ1-1; maybe TRBD1 (6 bases). The sequenced sample was PBMCs. This clonotype was obtained from a girl between 5 and 17 years old in good health and CMV-seronegative. The CDR3 loop reads CAWTRTENTEAFF. The DNA for the CDR3 is TGTGCCTGGACTCGGACAGAGAACACTGAAGCTTTCTTT.